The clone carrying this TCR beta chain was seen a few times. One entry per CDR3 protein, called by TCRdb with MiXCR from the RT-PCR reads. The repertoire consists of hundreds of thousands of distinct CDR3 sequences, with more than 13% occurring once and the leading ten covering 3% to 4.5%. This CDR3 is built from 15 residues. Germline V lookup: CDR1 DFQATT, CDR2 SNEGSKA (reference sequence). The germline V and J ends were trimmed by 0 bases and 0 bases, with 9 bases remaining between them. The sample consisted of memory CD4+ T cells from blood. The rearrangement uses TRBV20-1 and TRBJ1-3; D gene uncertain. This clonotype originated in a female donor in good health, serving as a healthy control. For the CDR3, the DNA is TGCAGTGCTAGAGACCCAGTAAACTCTGGAAACACCATATATTTT. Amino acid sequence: CSARDPVNSGNTIYF.